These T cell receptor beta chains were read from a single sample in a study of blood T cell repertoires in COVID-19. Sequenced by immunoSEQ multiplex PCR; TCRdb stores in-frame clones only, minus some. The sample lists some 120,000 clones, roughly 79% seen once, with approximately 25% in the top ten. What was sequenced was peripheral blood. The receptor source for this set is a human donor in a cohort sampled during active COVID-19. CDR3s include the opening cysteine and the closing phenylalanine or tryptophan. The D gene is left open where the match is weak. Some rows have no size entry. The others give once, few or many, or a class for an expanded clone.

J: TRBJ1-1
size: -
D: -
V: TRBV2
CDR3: CASSPPPAQAFF
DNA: TGTGCCAGCAGCCCGCCACCAGCGCAGGCTTTCTTT

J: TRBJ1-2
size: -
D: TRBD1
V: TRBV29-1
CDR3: CSVERTGVGSVGYTF
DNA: TGCAGCGTTGAACGGACAGGGGTCGGTAGCGTTGGCTACACCTTC

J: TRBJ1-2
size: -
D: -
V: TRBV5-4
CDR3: CASSLDSNYGYTF
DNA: TGTGCCAGCAGTTTGGACAGTAACTATGGCTACACCTTC

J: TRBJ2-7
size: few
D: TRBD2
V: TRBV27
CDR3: CASTSLPGLAYEQYF
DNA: TGTGCCAGCACCTCGCTACCGGGACTAGCCTACGAGCAGTACTTC

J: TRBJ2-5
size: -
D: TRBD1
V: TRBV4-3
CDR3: CASSPGQGALLETQYF
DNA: TGCGCCAGCAGTCCGGGACAGGGGGCGCTCTTGGAGACCCAGTACTTC

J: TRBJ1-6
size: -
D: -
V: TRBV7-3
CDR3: CASSLFWQGNSPLHF
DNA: TGTGCCAGCAGCTTATTCTGGCAGGGGAACTCACCCCTCCACTTT

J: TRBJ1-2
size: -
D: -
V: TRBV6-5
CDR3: CASSSVAGRYGYTF
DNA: TGTGCCAGCAGCTCCGTTGCCGGTCGCTATGGCTACACCTTC

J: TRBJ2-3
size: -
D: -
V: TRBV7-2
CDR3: CASSFGYLKGTDTQYF
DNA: TGTGCCAGCAGCTTCGGGTATCTTAAGGGGACAGATACGCAGTATTTT

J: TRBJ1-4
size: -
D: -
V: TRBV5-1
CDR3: CASSSRQAGANEKLFF
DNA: TGCGCCAGCAGCTCCCGACAGGCAGGGGCTAATGAAAAACTGTTTTTT

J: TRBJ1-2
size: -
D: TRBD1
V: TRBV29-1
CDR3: CSVKGQDLVYTF
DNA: TGCAGCGTTAAGGGACAGGATCTAGTCTACACCTTC

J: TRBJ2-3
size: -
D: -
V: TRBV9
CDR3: CATPSGTSTDTQYF
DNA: TGTGCCACCCCCTCCGGGACTAGCACAGATACGCAGTATTTT

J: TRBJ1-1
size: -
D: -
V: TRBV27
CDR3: CASSLSTPMNTEAFF
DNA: TGTGCCAGCAGTCTTAGTACCCCCATGAACACTGAAGCTTTCTTT

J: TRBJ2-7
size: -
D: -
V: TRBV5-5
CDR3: CASSLAVGTYEQYF
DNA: TGTGCCAGCAGCTTGGCGGTGGGCACCTACGAGCAGTACTTC

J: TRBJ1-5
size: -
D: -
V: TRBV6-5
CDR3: CASSPVLGENQPQHF
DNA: TGTGCCAGCAGCCCAGTCCTCGGGGAGAATCAGCCCCAGCATTTT

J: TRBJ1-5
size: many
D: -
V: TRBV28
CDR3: CASSFSGGQGRRPQHF
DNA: TGTGCCAGCAGTTTCTCCGGGGGGCAGGGGAGACGGCCCCAGCATTTT

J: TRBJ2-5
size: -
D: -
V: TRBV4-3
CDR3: CASSQDRGRGARETQYF
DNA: TGCGCCAGCAGCCAAGATCGAGGCAGGGGGGCACGAGAGACCCAGTACTTC

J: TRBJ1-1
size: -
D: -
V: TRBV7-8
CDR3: CASSSQILDTEAFF
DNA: TGTGCCAGCAGCTCACAGATTCTGGACACTGAAGCTTTCTTT

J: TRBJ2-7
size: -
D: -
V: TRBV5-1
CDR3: CASSLVGDRGEQYF
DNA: TGCGCCAGCAGCTTGGTCGGGGATCGGGGCGAGCAGTACTTC

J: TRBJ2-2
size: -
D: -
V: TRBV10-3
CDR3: CAISEISGELFF
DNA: TGTGCCATCAGTGAAATCTCTGGGGAGCTGTTTTTT

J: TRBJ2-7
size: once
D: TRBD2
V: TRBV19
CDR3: CASSGTSGSRYEQYF
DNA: TGTGCCAGTAGTGGGACTAGCGGTTCCCGCTACGAGCAGTACTTC

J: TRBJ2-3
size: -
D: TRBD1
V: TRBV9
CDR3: CASSVGGQGGTDTQYF
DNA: TGTGCCAGCAGCGTAGGGGGACAGGGGGGCACAGATACGCAGTATTTT

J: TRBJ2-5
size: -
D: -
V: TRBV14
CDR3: CASSQEGRGYQETQYF
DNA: TGTGCCAGCAGCCAAGAGGGGCGTGGGTACCAAGAGACCCAGTACTTC

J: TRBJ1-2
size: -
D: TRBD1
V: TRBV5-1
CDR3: CASSHGTATNYGYTF
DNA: TGCGCCAGCAGCCATGGGACAGCGACTAACTATGGCTACACCTTC

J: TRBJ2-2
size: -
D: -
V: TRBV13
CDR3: CASSSRNTGELFF
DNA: TGTGCCAGCAGCTCCAGGAACACCGGGGAGCTGTTTTTT

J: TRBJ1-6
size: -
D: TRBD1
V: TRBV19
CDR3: CASSIQGEMDNSPLHF
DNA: TGTGCCAGTAGTATACAGGGGGAGATGGATAATTCACCCCTCCACTTT

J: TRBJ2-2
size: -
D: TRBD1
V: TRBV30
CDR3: CAWVPAGQGRTGELFF
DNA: TGTGCCTGGGTTCCCGCGGGACAGGGGAGGACCGGGGAGCTGTTTTTT

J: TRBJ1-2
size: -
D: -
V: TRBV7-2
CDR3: CASSLNRGNYGYTF
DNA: TGTGCCAGCAGCTTAAATAGGGGTAACTATGGCTACACCTTC

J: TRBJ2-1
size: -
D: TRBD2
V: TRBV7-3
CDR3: CASSLNSGRVSYNEQFF
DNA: TGTGCCAGCAGCTTAAATAGCGGGAGGGTTTCCTACAATGAGCAGTTCTTC

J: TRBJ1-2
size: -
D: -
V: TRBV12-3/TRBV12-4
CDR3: CASSFRGYGYTF
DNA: TGTGCCAGCAGTTTCCGGGGATATGGCTACACCTTC

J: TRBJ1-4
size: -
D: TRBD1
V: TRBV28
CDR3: CASSTTTGELFF
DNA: TGTGCCAGCAGTACAACGACAGGGGAACTGTTTTTT

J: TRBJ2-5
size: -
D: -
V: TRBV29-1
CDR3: CSVVRTAEETQYF
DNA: TGCAGCGTCGTTAGGACAGCCGAAGAGACCCAGTACTTC

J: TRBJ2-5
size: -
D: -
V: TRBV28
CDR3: CASSLRGFGQETQYF
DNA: TGTGCCAGCAGTCTTCGGGGATTCGGTCAAGAGACCCAGTACTTC

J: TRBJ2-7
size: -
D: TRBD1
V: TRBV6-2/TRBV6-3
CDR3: CASSYPGTGTYEQYF
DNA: TGTGCCAGCAGTTATCCCGGGACAGGGACCTACGAGCAGTACTTC